This entry concerns a single T cell receptor beta chain. What it recognizes is unknown. Primers included in the PCR were 60 Vbeta and 13 Jbeta primers. Method: immunoSEQ multiplex PCR; TCRdb's copy keeps in-frame clones and lacks some. The repertoire holds approximately 160,000 clones, with just under 80% as singletons. The sample originates from a study of cytomegalovirus exposure and HLA in healthy donors. Study-wide results and limits: V- and J-gene trimming of TCR beta was linked (in a later analysis) to a missense DCLRE1C variant. Presence/absence results assume similar sequencing depth per donor, which may not hold. Several top significant clusters appeared, in a later analysis, to be linked to common viral pathogens. Among the CMV-associated chains, a few were confirmed in vitro as specific for CMV antigens.

This CDR3 spans 14 amino acids. Germline V gene lookup returns CDR1 SEHNR and CDR2 FQNEAQ (reference sequence). Deletions cut 7 bases from V and 4 bases from J, with 16 bases between. The sequencing sample was made of PBMCs. The chain recombines TRBV7-9 with TRBJ2-5; tentative D call: TRBD1 (5 bases). This receptor was obtained from a woman aged 50 to 65 in good health and CMV-seropositive. The CDR3 region is CASINTLGVETQYF. The DNA for the CDR3 is TGTGCCAGCATCAACACTTTAGGGGTAGAGACCCAGTACTTC. Full variable domain (rest looked up from reference TRBV7-9 and TRBJ2-5): DTGVSQNPRHKITKRGQNVTFRCDPISEHNRLYWYRQTLGQGPEFLTYFQNEAQLEKSRLLSDRFSAERPKGSFSTLEIQRTEQGDSAMYLCASINTLGVETQYFGPGTRLLVL.